This T cell receptor beta chain was sequenced during a study of T cell changes during pregnancy in multiple sclerosis. Method: immunoSEQ multiplex PCR; TCRdb's copy keeps in-frame clones and lacks some. The sample includes about 42,000 clones, 88% seen only once; the top ten take more than 0.95%. The sequence derives from a female donor with multiple sclerosis, enrolled in a pregnancy study. Sequencing was performed on CD4+ T cells from peripheral blood mononuclear cells, taken in the second trimester of pregnancy.

CDR3 in DNA: TGTGCCAGCAGTGATGACAGGGGTCCCCCTTACGAGCAGTACTTC. Amino acids: CASSDDRGPPYEQYF. This chain joins TRBV25-1 and TRBJ2-7; 8 positions agree with TRBD1. The germline CDR1 and CDR2 sequences are MGHDK and SYGVNS. The CDR3 has 15 residues. V lost 3 bases, J lost 4 bases, and 8 bases stayed unmatched.